A single sample is the source of the 4 T cell receptor beta chains below, sequenced in a study of T cells in Graves' hyperthyroidism and ophthalmopathy. Template material for amplifying TCR beta CDR3 regions consisted of RNA transcripts. With the HTBI primer set, the TCR CDR3 went through a first round of RT-PCR. TCRdb recomputed calls from the multiplex PCR reads with MiXCR, one row per CDR3 protein. The repertoire holds approximately 200,000 distinct CDR3 sequences, with 18% as singletons. Sequenced: blood. These receptors were taken from a man between 35 and 55 years old with Graves' hyperthyroidism.

V is TRBV19 and J is TRBJ1-1; tentatively, D is TRBD1 (6 bases). This CDR3 is 13 amino acids long. From germline, CDR1 is LNHDA and CDR2 SQIVND (reference sequence). Trimming removed 3 bases from V and 3 bases from J, with 8 bases in between. CDR3 DNA: TGTGCCAGTAGTATTTACAGGGACACTGAAGCTTTCTTT. This translates into CASSIYRDTEAFF.

This clonotype was seen a handful of times. The chain combines TRBV4-3 with TRBJ2-7, with TRBD1 as a possible D gene (6 bases). Germline CDR1 LGHNA, CDR2 YSLEER. The CDR3 covers 15 residues. V lost 1 base and J 0 bases, leaving 10 bases between the germline ends. CDR3 sequence reads: CASSQGQAVSYEQYF. The CDR3, as DNA: TGCGCCAGCAGCCAAGGACAGGCCGTCTCCTACGAGCAGTACTTC.

This clonotype has a handful of counts. The chain has TRBV19 and TRBJ2-5, with D perhaps TRBD2 (5 bases). The CDR3 has 15 amino acids. Germline V CDR1 and CDR2: LNHDA, SQIVND (reference sequence). V gave up 3 bases and J gave up 4 bases, with 15 bases separating them. The CDR3 loop reads CASSMWGSGGETQYF. The CDR3 DNA sequence: TGTGCCAGTAGTATGTGGGGAAGCGGTGGAGAGACCCAGTACTTC. Full variable domain (missing parts from reference TRBV19 and TRBJ2-5): DGGITQSPKYLFRKEGQNVTLSCEQNLNHDAMYWYRQDPGQGLRLIYYSQIVNDFQKGDIAEGYSVSREKKESFPLTVTSAQKNPTAFYLCASSMWGSGGETQYFGPGTRLLVL.

This clonotype was observed a handful of times. The chain combines TRBV4-3 with TRBJ2-2; either TRBD1 or TRBD2 may supply D (5 bases each). V gave up 4 bases and J gave up 1 base, with 10 bases separating them. The length of the CDR3 is 15 residues. Germline CDR1 reads LGHNA; CDR2 reads YSLEER. The DNA of the CDR3 is TGCGCCAGCAGCCTCGGGGCAGTGAACACCGGGGAGCTGTTTTTT. Translation gives CASSLGAVNTGELFF.